This T cell receptor beta chain was identified during a study of blood T cell repertoires in COVID-19. Study context: Nucleic acid was either cDNA or gDNA, and it came from T cells, B-cell-depleted T cells, or PBMCs.

Unmatched junction bases numbered 8, after V lost 0 bases and J lost 5 bases. The CDR3 has 15 amino acids. Libraries were prepared by immunoSEQ multiplex PCR; TCRdb keeps only in-frame clonotypes and omits some of them. Here the sample spans 210,000 or so clones, nearly 90% being singletons. What the recovered Cohort 3 donors had was two negative PCRs, clearance, or symptom resolution. The receptor was isolated from a young man who had recovered from COVID-19. The chain carries TRBV5-7 and TRBJ2-7; 7 positions match TRBD1. TRBV5-7 has ORF status, its function being uncertain. Sequenced: PBMCs or T cells enriched from blood (not recorded which). Written as DNA, the CDR3 is TGTGCCAGCAGCTTGGCAGGGACAGTCGCCCACGAGCAGTACTTC. Amino acids: CASSLAGTVAHEQYF.